The 10 T cell receptor beta chains below come from one sample, sequenced in a study of T cell changes during pregnancy in multiple sclerosis. Generated by immunoSEQ multiplex PCR, the TCRdb table keeps only in-frame clones and is missing some. The data hold almost 55,000 clones, with 90% observed a single time. Specimen: CD8+ T cells from peripheral blood mononuclear cells, collected before pregnancy. These receptors were collected from a female donor with multiple sclerosis, enrolled in a pregnancy study.

The rearrangement links TRBV6-5 to TRBJ1-1; no firm D call. Germline V CDR1 and CDR2: MNHEY, SVGAGI. CDR3 length: 14 amino acids. With 5 bases removed from V and 3 bases from J, the gap between germline ends came to 13 bases. CDR3 residues: CASSSEGVYTEAFF. As DNA, the CDR3 is TGTGCCAGCAGTAGTGAGGGAGTTTACACTGAAGCTTTCTTT.

This clone was found once. This sequence joins TRBV7-2 and TRBJ2-4; 12 bases align to TRBD2. With V trimmed by 5 bases and J by 0 bases, 8 bases remained unmatched. Looked up from germline, CDR1 is SGHTA and CDR2 is FQGNSA. There are 18 residues in the CDR3. This chain's CDR3 is CASSPDLLAGGAKNIQYF. The CDR3 DNA reads as TGTGCCAGCAGCCCAGACCTACTAGCGGGGGGAGCCAAAAACATTCAGTACTTC.

The CDR3 DNA is TGTGCCAGCAGTTCGGCTAGCGCGGGGCGTAGAAATGAGCAGTTCTTC. Translating it yields CASSSASAGRRNEQFF. The chain carries TRBV6-6 and TRBJ2-1; D is perhaps TRBD2 (6 bases). The V end was cut by 4 bases, the J end by 7 bases, with 20 bases between. The CDR3 runs to 16 residues. CDR1 is MNHNY and CDR2 is SVGAGI in the germline V gene (reference sequence).

The J gene is TRBJ1-2, the V gene TRBV5-3, with no clear D. TRBV5-3 carries the ORF label, with uncertain function. V was clipped by 2 bases and J by 1 base, with 9 bases between them. The CDR3 covers 14 residues. The CDR3 reads CARSLMSVNYGYTF. The CDR3 DNA reads TGTGCCAGAAGCTTAATGTCCGTTAACTATGGCTACACCTTC.

The chain links TRBV10-2 to TRBJ1-6, with a weak D call TRBD1 (5 bases). The CDR3 length is 15 residues. V was pared by 7 bases and J by 6 bases, with 16 bases between. Germline V gene data show CDR1 as WSHSY and CDR2 as SAAADI. The CDR3 coding sequence is TGCGCCAGCATCGTAGGGTTTAGGGGTAATTCACCCCTCCACTTT. Amino acid sequence: CASIVGFRGNSPLHF.

This rearrangement joins TRBV6-1 to TRBJ1-1; tentative D call: TRBD1 (5 bases). This CDR3 spans 11 amino acids. The V gene lost 5 bases and the J gene lost 10 bases, with 11 bases spanning the gap. Per germline, CDR1 MNHNS and CDR2 SASEGT. This CDR3 is CASSPGGGAFF. The CDR3 nucleotides are TGTGCCAGCAGTCCCGGGGGGGGAGCTTTCTTT.

The chain combines TRBV18 with TRBJ2-1; 10 nucleotides match TRBD2. The CDR3 totals 16 residues. Germline CDR1 KGHSH, CDR2 LQKENI. Trimming cost V 4 bases and J 4 bases; bases outside gene matches: 7. CDR3 sequence reads: CASSLNSGGPYNEQFF. In DNA, the CDR3 is TGTGCCAGCTCACTAAATAGCGGGGGGCCGTACAATGAGCAGTTCTTC.

This rearrangement joins TRBV10-2 to TRBJ2-7, with D unclear. V was trimmed by 4 bases and J by 0 bases, leaving 10 bases between them. This CDR3 is built from 14 residues. Germline CDR1 and CDR2: WSHSY and SAAADI. The CDR3 loop reads CASSASASSYEQYF. CDR3 DNA: TGCGCCAGCAGTGCGTCAGCGAGCTCCTACGAGCAGTACTTC.

This clone was observed once. This chain connects TRBV18 to TRBJ2-2; D is possibly TRBD2 (6 bases). The V and J ends lost 2 bases and 1 base respectively, with 14 bases between them. Germline V gives CDR1 KGHSH, CDR2 LQKENI. There are 17 residues in the CDR3. The CDR3 loop is CASSPIGAAGNTGELFF. The CDR3 DNA reads TGTGCCAGCTCACCAATTGGGGCAGCGGGGAACACCGGGGAGCTGTTTTTT. Variable domain in full (rest from reference TRBV18 and TRBJ2-2): NAGVMQNPRHLVRRRGQEARLRCSPMKGHSHVYWYRQLPEEGLKFMVYLQKENIIDESGMPKERFSAEFPKEGPSILRIQQVVRGDSAAYFCASSPIGAAGNTGELFFGEGSRLTVL.

The chain carries TRBV4-2 and TRBJ2-5; D possibly corresponds to TRBD1 (5 bases). Near its end, the DNA agrees better with TRBJ2-7, so the J call may be wrong. There are 12 residues in the CDR3. In germline, CDR1 is LGHNA, CDR2 YNFKEQ. The CDR3 reads CASSQGGGEQYF. In DNA, the CDR3 is TGTGCCAGCAGCCAAGGGGGCGGCGAGCAGTACTTC.